This T cell receptor (beta chain) is drawn from a study of breast tumors, draining lymph nodes, adjacent tissues. From germline, CDR1 is MNHEY and CDR2 SMNVEV (reference sequence). Trimming stripped 1 base from V and 11 bases from J, with 9 bases between. This CDR3 is 13 amino acids long. TCRdb recomputed calls from the multiplex PCR reads with MiXCR, one row per CDR3 protein. The sample yields fewer than 15,000 distinct CDR3 sequences, 62% seen once. This sequence originates from a female donor with breast cancer. Some clones in this sample may be carry-over from other donors' samples. The chain links TRBV27 to TRBJ1-6; D possibly corresponds to TRBD1 (5 bases). The sample consisted of tumor-adjacent breast tissue. CDR3 sequence reads: CASSLFGGAPLHF. As DNA, the CDR3 is TGTGCCAGCAGTTTATTCGGGGGTGCACCCCTCCACTTT.